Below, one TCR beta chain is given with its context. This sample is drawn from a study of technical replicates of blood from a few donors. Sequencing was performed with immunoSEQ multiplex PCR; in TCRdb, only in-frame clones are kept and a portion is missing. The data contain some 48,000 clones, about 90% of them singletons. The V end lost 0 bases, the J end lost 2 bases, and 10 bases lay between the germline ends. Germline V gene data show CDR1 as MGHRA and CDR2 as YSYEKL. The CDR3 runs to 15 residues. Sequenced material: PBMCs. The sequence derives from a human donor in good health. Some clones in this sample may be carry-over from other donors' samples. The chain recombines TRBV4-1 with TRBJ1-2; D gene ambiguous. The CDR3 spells CASSQDQEPNYGYTF. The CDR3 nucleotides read TGCGCCAGCAGCCAAGATCAAGAGCCCAACTATGGCTACACCTTC.